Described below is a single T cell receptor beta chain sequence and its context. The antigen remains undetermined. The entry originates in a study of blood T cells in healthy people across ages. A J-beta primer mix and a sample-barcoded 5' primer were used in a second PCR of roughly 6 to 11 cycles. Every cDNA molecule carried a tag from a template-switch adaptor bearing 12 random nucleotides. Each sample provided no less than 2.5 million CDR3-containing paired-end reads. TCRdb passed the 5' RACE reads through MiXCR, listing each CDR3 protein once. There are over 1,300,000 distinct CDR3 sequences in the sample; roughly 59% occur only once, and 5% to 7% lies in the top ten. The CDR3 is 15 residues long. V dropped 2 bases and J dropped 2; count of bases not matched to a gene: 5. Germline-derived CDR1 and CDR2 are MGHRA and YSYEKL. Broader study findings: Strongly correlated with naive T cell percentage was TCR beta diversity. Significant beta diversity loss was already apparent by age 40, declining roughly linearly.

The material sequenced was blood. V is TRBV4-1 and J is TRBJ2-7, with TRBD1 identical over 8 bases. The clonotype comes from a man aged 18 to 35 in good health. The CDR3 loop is CASSQIQGAAYEQYF. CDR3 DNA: TGCGCCAGCAGCCAAATTCAGGGGGCGGCCTACGAGCAGTACTTC.